A single sample gave rise to the 24 T cell receptor beta chains below, sequenced in a study of blood T cell repertoires in COVID-19. Sequencing was performed with immunoSEQ multiplex PCR; in TCRdb, only in-frame clones are kept and a portion is missing. This table holds under 150,000 clones, around 77% found once. Sequenced input: peripheral blood. These receptors came from a middle-aged man with active or convalescent COVID-19.

The V gene is TRBV7-9, the J gene TRBJ2-2, with a tentative D call TRBD2 (6 bases). Deletions cut 5 bases from V and 4 bases from J, with 14 bases between. From germline, CDR1 is SEHNR and CDR2 FQNEAQ (reference sequence). The CDR3 is made up of 15 amino acids. The CDR3, as DNA: TGTGCCAGCAGCCCCCGGCGGGATAGCACCGGGGAGCTGTTTTTT. This gives the protein CASSPRRDSTGELFF. Full variable domain (remainder filled in from reference TRBV7-9 and TRBJ2-2): DTGVSQNPRHKITKRGQNVTFRCDPISEHNRLYWYRQTLGQGPEFLTYFQNEAQLEKSRLLSDRFSAERPKGSFSTLEIQRTEQGDSAMYLCASSPRRDSTGELFFGEGSRLTVL.

The J gene is TRBJ2-5, the V gene TRBV24-1; no clear D. V was shortened by 5 bases and J by 4 bases, with 13 bases between the two germline ends. The germline V gene encodes CDR1 KGHDR and CDR2 SFDVKD. This CDR3 has 14 amino acids. The CDR3 is CATSGSRTAETQYF. The CDR3 DNA is TGTGCCACCAGTGGGAGCAGAACGGCAGAGACCCAGTACTTC.

This rearrangement joins TRBV7-2 to TRBJ2-7, with TRBD2 matching over 11 bases. The CDR3 is 15 amino acids. J was trimmed by 3 bases and V by 5 bases; bases with no gene match: 6. From germline, CDR1 is SGHTA and CDR2 FQGNSA. This CDR3 is CASSTRTSGFYEQYF. The DNA for the CDR3 is TGTGCCAGCAGCACCCGGACTAGCGGGTTCTACGAGCAGTACTTC.

The chain is built from TRBV5-1 and TRBJ2-1; possible D gene TRBD1, 8 bases. This CDR3 region has 13 residues. Trimming stripped 5 bases from V and 7 bases from J, with 13 bases between. Per the germline V gene, CDR1 is SGHRS and CDR2 is YFSETQ. CDR3 sequence: CASRPQGGNEQFF. CDR3 sequence (DNA): TGCGCCAGCAGACCACAGGGGGGGAATGAGCAGTTCTTC.

V usage is TRBV6-2 or TRBV6-3 and J usage is TRBJ2-5; D uncertain. This CDR3 comprises 11 residues. Trimming pared 2 bases from V and 12 bases from J, leaving 10 bases between. Germline CDR1 is MNHEY and CDR2 is SVGEGT. The CDR3 is CASSYPQTKYF. Here the CDR3 DNA reads TGTGCCAGCAGTTACCCGCAGACAAAGTACTTC.

J is TRBJ2-1 and V is TRBV9; 15 bases align to TRBD2. V shed 1 base and J 2 bases; nucleotides not matched to a gene: 1. The CDR3 sequence is 17 residues long. Germline assignment: CDR1 SGDLS and CDR2 YYNGEE. CDR3 nucleotides: TGTGCCAGCAGCGTAAGGACTAGCGGGAGGGCCTACAATGAGCAGTTCTTC. Its translation: CASSVRTSGRAYNEQFF.

This clone has a handful of counts. The rearrangement joins TRBV9 to TRBJ1-2; 7 positions agree with TRBD1. The CDR3 runs 15 residues. Trimming cost V 4 bases and J 0 bases; bases outside gene matches: 6. Looked up from germline, CDR1 is SGDLS and CDR2 is YYNGEE. The chain's CDR3 is CASSLGDSSNYGYTF. Here the CDR3 DNA reads TGTGCCAGCAGCTTAGGGGACAGCTCTAACTATGGCTACACCTTC. The full variable domain, with the rest looked up from reference TRBV9 and TRBJ1-2, is DSGVTQTPKHLITATGQRVTLRCSPRSGDLSVYWYQQSLDQGLQFLIQYYNGEERAKGNILERFSAQQFPDLHSELNLSSLELGDSALYFCASSLGDSSNYGYTFGSGTRLTVV.

The genes are TRBV6-5 and TRBJ2-5; 9 bases agree with TRBD1. V gave up 4 bases and J gave up 1 base; unmatched junction bases: 4. CDR1 MNHEY and CDR2 SVGAGI come from the germline V gene. The CDR3 is 15 residues long. The CDR3 is CASSLRDRVQETQYF. Written as DNA, the CDR3 is TGTGCCAGCAGTTTGCGGGACAGGGTCCAAGAGACCCAGTACTTC.

The chain combines TRBV28 with TRBJ2-6; maybe TRBD1 (6 bases). The CDR3 is 15 amino acids. Trimming left V 8 bases short and J 0 bases short, with 11 bases between. Germline values: CDR1 MDHEN, CDR2 SYDVKM. The CDR3 bases are TGTGCCAGCCAGGGGCCATTCTCTGGGGCCAACGTCCTGACTTTC. It encodes CASQGPFSGANVLTF.

Written as DNA, the CDR3 is TGTGCCAGCAGCTTAGAAAGTGGACACCTCTACGAGCAGTACTTC. Its protein product is CASSLESGHLYEQYF. The rearrangement uses TRBV7-2 and TRBJ2-7; D possibly corresponds to TRBD1 (5 bases). The CDR3 runs to 15 residues. The germline gives CDR1 SGHTA, CDR2 FQGNSA. The V and J ends lost 1 base and 3 bases respectively, with 13 bases between them.

This clone appeared a few times. V is TRBV27 and J is TRBJ2-1; perhaps TRBD1 as D (6 bases). V was clipped by 4 bases and J by 6 bases, with 19 bases between them. CDR3 size: 16 residues. Germline assignment: CDR1 MNHEY and CDR2 SMNVEV (reference sequence). Here the CDR3 reads CASSSTAHTGPNEQFF. In nucleotides, the CDR3 is TGTGCCAGCAGTTCTACAGCCCATACAGGGCCCAATGAGCAGTTCTTC.

The V and J genes are TRBV14 and TRBJ2-5; 8 nucleotides line up with TRBD1. V dropped 2 bases and J dropped 3; count of bases not matched to a gene: 5. This CDR3 has 15 amino acids. Germline V CDR1 and CDR2: SGHDN, FVKESK. CDR3 sequence: CASSQWQGAKETQYF. CDR3 bases: TGTGCCAGCAGCCAATGGCAGGGGGCAAAAGAGACCCAGTACTTC.

This chain links TRBV5-3 with TRBJ2-4; D remains ambiguous. TRBV5-3 qualifies as an ORF whose function is uncertain. The CDR3 has 14 amino acids. V was shortened by 2 bases and J by 1 base, with 7 bases between the two germline ends. CDR3 sequence reads: CARSLARAKNIQYF. CDR3 DNA sequence: TGTGCCAGAAGCTTAGCCAGGGCCAAAAACATTCAGTACTTC.

This chain uses TRBV21-1 with TRBJ2-1; TRBD2 was called by the table and not checked on the DNA. TRBV21-1 is given as a pseudogene. The CDR3 runs 19 residues. CDR3 region: CASSKATSGRRFRYNEQFF. CDR3 nucleotide sequence: TGTGCCAGCAGCAAAGCTACTAGCGGGAGAAGGTTTAGGTATAATGAGCAGTTCTTC.

V and J are TRBV4-1 and TRBJ1-6; D possibly corresponds to TRBD1 (5 bases). This CDR3 is built from 13 residues. The germline CDR1 and CDR2 sequences are MGHRA and YSYEKL. Trimming pared 1 base from V and 9 bases from J, leaving 7 bases between. This chain's CDR3 is CASSQGRGSPLHF. CDR3 DNA: TGCGCCAGCAGCCAAGGAAGGGGTTCACCCCTCCACTTT.

The V and J genes are TRBV7-8 and TRBJ2-6; D gene ambiguous. V gave up 5 bases and J gave up 4 bases, with 15 bases separating them. CDR3 size: 16 residues. In germline, CDR1 is SGHVS, CDR2 FQNEAQ. Here the CDR3 reads CASSGQVGLGANVLTF. Here the CDR3 DNA reads TGTGCCAGCAGCGGGCAGGTTGGGCTGGGGGCCAACGTCCTGACTTTC.

The chain links TRBV19 to TRBJ2-7; 7 nucleotides align to TRBD2. The trim removed 3 bases at V and 2 bases at J, leaving 4 bases unmatched. CDR1 and CDR2 from the germline V gene are LNHDA and SQIVND (reference sequence). CDR3 length: 14 amino acids. CDR3 amino acids: CASSISGPPYEQYF. The CDR3 nucleotides read TGTGCCAGTAGTATTAGCGGGCCTCCCTACGAGCAGTACTTC.

The chain is built from TRBV18 and TRBJ1-5; 10 bases map to TRBD1. The ends lost 3 bases at V and 5 bases at J; junction bases unmatched: 4. Germline V gene sequence: CDR1 KGHSH, CDR2 LQKENI. This CDR3 is 15 amino acids long. The CDR3 sequence: CASSPGQGTDQPQHF. CDR3 DNA sequence: TGTGCCAGCTCACCGGGACAGGGGACCGATCAGCCCCAGCATTTT.

This clone occurred once. The rearrangement links TRBV6-6 to TRBJ1-1; D may be TRBD1 (5 bases). CDR3 length: 15 amino acids. V was shortened by 6 bases and J by 3 bases, with 17 bases between the two germline ends. Germline values: CDR1 MNHNY, CDR2 SVGAGI (reference sequence). CDR3 DNA sequence: TGTGCCAGCAGCCCAGGCGGGGGGTTAGACACTGAAGCTTTCTTT. It encodes CASSPGGGLDTEAFF.

The chain uses TRBV11-2 and TRBJ1-1; TRBD1 might be the D (5 bases). The V end lost 5 bases, the J end lost 10 bases, and 17 bases lay between the germline ends. There are 13 residues in the CDR3. Germline lookup yields CDR1 SGHAT and CDR2 FQNNGV. Here the CDR3 DNA reads TGTGCCAGCAGCCATCGGCAGGGCGGCGGAGCTTTCTTT. Translation: CASSHRQGGGAFF.

This chain uses TRBV19 with TRBJ1-2; 7 positions match TRBD1. The length of the CDR3 is 13 residues. The V gene end was trimmed by 9 bases and the J gene end by 8 bases; junction bases not matched to a gene: 12. The germline V gene has CDR1 LNHDA and CDR2 SQIVND (reference sequence). The CDR3 sequence: CASGSTGVGGYTF. Written as DNA, the CDR3 is TGTGCCAGCGGGTCTACAGGGGTGGGAGGCTACACCTTC.

The V call is TRBV24-1, the J call TRBJ2-5, with D perhaps matching TRBD1 (6 bases). This CDR3 comprises 13 residues. With 4 bases removed from V and 6 bases from J, the gap between germline ends came to 11 bases. In germline, CDR1 is KGHDR, CDR2 SFDVKD. The CDR3: CATSDPGEQTQYF. The CDR3, as DNA: TGTGCCACCAGTGACCCAGGGGAGCAGACCCAGTACTTC.

There are many counts of this clone. The chain uses TRBV28 and TRBJ1-5; D uncertain. Looked up from germline, CDR1 is MDHEN and CDR2 is SYDVKM. The length of the CDR3 is 15 residues. Trimming removed 2 bases at V and 5 bases at J, with 13 bases between. The CDR3 is CASSLGSGRDQPQHF. As DNA, the CDR3 is TGTGCCAGCAGTTTAGGTTCCGGGAGGGATCAGCCCCAGCATTTT.

V usage is TRBV29-1 and J usage is TRBJ1-2, with D perhaps matching TRBD1 (6 bases). The ends were cut back, 8 bases at V and 0 bases at J, with 19 bases in the middle. Looked up from germline, CDR1 is SQVTM and CDR2 is ANQGSEA. CDR3 length: 15 residues. The CDR3, as DNA: TGCAGCATCATCAACCCCCGGGACACTAACTATGGCTACACCTTC. It specifies CSIINPRDTNYGYTF.